Sequencing of this T cell receptor (beta chain) was carried out in a study of CD8+ T cells in alopecia areata (dated by TCRdb to between 2017 and 2018). The study in broad terms: The treated patients took part in an open-label pilot trial in which moderate-to-severe alopecia areata was treated with oral tofacitinib at 5 to 10 mg twice daily. Scalp clonality was compared among normal scalp (n=4), patchy alopecia areata scalp (n=8), and alopecia totalis/universalis scalp (n=8). TCRbeta CDR3 regions were amplified by immunoSEQ multiplex PCR with 35 Vbeta forward and 13 Jbeta reverse primers. Disease severity in treated patients was measured with the SALT score, which quantifies the percentage of affected scalp surface area. In humans, TCRbeta sequencing was performed on scalp tissue and on sorted CD4+ and CD8+ peripheral blood T cells from healthy controls and from patients with patchy or totalis/universalis alopecia areata. The study used high-throughput TCRbeta sequencing to examine T cell clonal expansion in alopecia areata, in both the C3H/HeJ mouse model and human patients. Biopsies were taken from tofacitinib-treated patients at baseline and again at 4 and 24 weeks into treatment, and several of those patients also had a later scalp biopsy. The RNA source kit depended on sample type: the PAXgene miRNA kit for fixed scalp, the miRNeasy kit for PBMCs, and the RNeasy kit for mouse skin. Patients stayed on tofacitinib for 6 to 18 months and then had 6 months of follow-up off drug so that delayed response and recurrence could be assessed.

Overall study outcomes, separate from this receptor: TCR sequences shared between patients were less clear than in mice, possibly partly because of HLA diversity in the patient population. Many expanded lesional clones persisted in scalp and blood during tofacitinib treatment, which may partly explain relapse after stopping treatment. Scalp TCR repertoire analysis is complicated because resident alphabeta T cells in normal human skin are also sequenced, whereas mouse skin is dominated by gammadelta T cells. Tofacitinib significantly decreased scalp clonality and the number of expanded CD8+ clones among the top 100 scalp clones. Lesional scalp, especially in alopecia totalis/universalis, showed higher clonality and more expanded CD8+ clones than normal scalp, suggesting antigenic drive. Because the treated cohort was small and had only one nonresponder, larger studies are needed to examine links between baseline CD8+ expansion and response.

The CDR3 starts with the cysteine, ends with the phenylalanine, and has 13 residues. The only DNA kept is the CDR3, 39 bases in frame from the first base. Cut back by 4 bases and 1 base, the V and J ends lie 7 bases apart. Taken from the germline V gene, the CDR1 and CDR2 loops are LGHNA and YSLEER. This clone was detected only a few times. The specificity of this receptor is unknown. No qualities accompany the bases; no much larger clone lies one base away. Reading the label with the study, this specimen's time point is: around 28 days on oral tofacitinib. What this sample's treatment or condition label stands for: oral pan-JAK inhibitor, 5-10 mg twice daily. Lesional scalp punch biopsies and peripheral blood were obtained from alopecia areata patients. PBMCs were isolated by density centrifugation and stained for CD3, CD4 and CD8, after which CD4+ and CD8+ T cells were sorted on a FACSAria. The method behind the library was the immunoSEQ multiplex PCR assay. RNA was extracted from all samples and reverse transcribed into cDNA as template for TCR sequencing. First-strand cDNA was synthesized with SuperScript III using a 2:1 mix of oligo-dT and random hexamers. A synthetic immune receptor repertoire was used to assess amplification bias, and residual bias was removed computationally. Per the original workflow: Raw reads were preprocessed to remove errors, and CDR3 was defined by IMGT conventions from the conserved cysteine to phenylalanine. Clonality was calculated as 1 minus Shannon entropy normalized by log2 of the number of productive unique TCRs. Whether each scalp clone was CD4 or CD8 was inferred by checking scalp TCRbeta sequences against the CD4 and CD8 repertoires from sorted blood. TCRdb limited this immuneACCESS table to in-frame rearrangements with V and J called. A share of clones is missing; checked studies link under half to unresolved V genes, and the rest is unexplained. Clonal size and the V and J genes are those of that table, whereas D and trimming came from the DNA. This sample comprises 170,000 or so clones, roughly two thirds of them detected only once. Roughly 0.99% of the sample goes to the ten largest clones.

The sequence was collected from a human donor with alopecia areata. Rearrangement joined TRBV4-3 to TRBJ1-1; the D gene remains uncertain. This specimen consisted of CD4+ T cells sorted from blood, obtained at week 4, from a patient treated with tofacitinib. This receptor carries the CDR3 CASSPGWNTEAFF. The DNA is TGCGCCAGCAGCCCCGGGTGGAACACTGAAGCTTTCTTT.